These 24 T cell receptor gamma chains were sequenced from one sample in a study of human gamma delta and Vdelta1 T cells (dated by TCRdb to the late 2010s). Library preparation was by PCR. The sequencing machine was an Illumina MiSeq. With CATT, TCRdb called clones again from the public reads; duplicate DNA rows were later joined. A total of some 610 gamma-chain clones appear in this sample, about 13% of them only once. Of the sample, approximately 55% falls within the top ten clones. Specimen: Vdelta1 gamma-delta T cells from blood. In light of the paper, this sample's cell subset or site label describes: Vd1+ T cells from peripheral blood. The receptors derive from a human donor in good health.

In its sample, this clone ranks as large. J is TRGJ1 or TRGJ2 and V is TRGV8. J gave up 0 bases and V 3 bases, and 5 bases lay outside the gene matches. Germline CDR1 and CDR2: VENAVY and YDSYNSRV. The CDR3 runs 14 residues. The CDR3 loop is CATWDQTNYYKKLF. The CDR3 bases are TGTGCCACCTGGGATCAGACGAATTATTATAAGAAACTCTTT.

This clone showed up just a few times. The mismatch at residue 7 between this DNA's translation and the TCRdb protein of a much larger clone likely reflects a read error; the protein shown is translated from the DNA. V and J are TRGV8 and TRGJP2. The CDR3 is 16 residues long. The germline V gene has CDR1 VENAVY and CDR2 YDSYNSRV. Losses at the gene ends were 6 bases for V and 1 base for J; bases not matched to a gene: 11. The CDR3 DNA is TGTGCCACCTGGATTACCAGGCGTAGTAGTGATTGGATCAAGACGTTT. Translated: CATWITRRSSDWIKTF.

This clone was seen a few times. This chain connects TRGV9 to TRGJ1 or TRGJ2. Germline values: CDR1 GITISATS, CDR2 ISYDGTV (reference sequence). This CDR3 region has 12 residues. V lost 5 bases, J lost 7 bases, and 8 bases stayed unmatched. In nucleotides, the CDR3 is TGTGCCTTGTGGGGTGAGGGGTATAAGAAACTCTTT. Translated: CALWGEGYKKLF.

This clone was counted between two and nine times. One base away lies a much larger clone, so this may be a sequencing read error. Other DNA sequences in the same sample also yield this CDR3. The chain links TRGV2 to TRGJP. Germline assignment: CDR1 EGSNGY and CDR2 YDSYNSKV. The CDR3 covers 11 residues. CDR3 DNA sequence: TGCGCCACCTGGGACGGGCTGTTCTGGGTATTT. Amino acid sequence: CATWDGLFWVF.

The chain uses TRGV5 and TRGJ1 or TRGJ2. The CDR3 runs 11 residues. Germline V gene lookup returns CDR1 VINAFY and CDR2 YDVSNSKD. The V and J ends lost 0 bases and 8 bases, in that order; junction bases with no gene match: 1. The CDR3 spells CATWDRHKKLF. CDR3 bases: TGTGCCACCTGGGACAGGCATAAGAAACTCTTT.

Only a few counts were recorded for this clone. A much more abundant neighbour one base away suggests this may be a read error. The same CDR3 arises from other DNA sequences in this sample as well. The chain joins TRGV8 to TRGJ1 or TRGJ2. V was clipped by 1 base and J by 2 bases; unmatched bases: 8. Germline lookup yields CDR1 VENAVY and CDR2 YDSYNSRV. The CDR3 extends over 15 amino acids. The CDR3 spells CATWDRPIYYYKKLF. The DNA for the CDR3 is TGTGCCACCTGGGATAGACCAATCTATTATTATAAGAAACTCTTT.

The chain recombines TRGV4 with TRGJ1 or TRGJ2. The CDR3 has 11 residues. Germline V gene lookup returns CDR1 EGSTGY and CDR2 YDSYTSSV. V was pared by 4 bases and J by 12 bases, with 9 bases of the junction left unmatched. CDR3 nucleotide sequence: TGTGCCACCTGGGACGTCTCCTGGAAACTCTTT. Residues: CATWDVSWKLF.

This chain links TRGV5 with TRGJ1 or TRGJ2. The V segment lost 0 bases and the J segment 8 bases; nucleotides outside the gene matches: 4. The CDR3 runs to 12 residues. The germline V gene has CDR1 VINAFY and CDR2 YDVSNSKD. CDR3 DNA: TGTGCCACCTGGGACAGGACAGATAAGAAACTCTTT. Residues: CATWDRTDKKLF.

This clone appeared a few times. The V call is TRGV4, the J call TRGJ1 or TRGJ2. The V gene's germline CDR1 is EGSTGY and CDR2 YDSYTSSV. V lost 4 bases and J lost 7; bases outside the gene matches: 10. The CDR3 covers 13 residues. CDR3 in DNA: TGTGCCACCTGGGACGGGCCCCTGTATAAGAAACTCTTT. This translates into CATWDGPLYKKLF.

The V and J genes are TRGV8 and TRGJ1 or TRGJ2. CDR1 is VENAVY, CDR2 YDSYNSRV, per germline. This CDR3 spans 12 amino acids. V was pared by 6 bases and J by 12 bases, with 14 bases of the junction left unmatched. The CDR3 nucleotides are TGTGCCACCTGGATTACCGGGCGAGGGAAACTCTTT. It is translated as CATWITGRGKLF.

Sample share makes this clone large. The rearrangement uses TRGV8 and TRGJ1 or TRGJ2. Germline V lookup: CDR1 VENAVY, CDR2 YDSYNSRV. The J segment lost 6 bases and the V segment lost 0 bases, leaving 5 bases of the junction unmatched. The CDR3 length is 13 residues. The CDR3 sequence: CATWDRHLYKKLF. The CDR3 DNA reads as TGTGCCACCTGGGATAGGCACCTTTATAAGAAACTCTTT.

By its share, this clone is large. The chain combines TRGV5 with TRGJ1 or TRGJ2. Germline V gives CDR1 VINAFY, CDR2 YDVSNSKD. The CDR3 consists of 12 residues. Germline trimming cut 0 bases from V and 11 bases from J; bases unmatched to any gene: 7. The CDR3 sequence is CATWDRRREKLF. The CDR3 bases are TGTGCCACCTGGGACAGGCGGAGGGAGAAACTCTTT.

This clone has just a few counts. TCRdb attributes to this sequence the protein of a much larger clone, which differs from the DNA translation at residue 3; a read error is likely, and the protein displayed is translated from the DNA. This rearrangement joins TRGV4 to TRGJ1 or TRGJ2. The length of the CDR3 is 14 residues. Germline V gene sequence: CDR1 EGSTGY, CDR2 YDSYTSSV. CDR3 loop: CAPWDGFFYYKKLF. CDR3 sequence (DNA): TGTGCCCCCTGGGACGGGTTCTTTTATTATAAGAAACTCTTT.

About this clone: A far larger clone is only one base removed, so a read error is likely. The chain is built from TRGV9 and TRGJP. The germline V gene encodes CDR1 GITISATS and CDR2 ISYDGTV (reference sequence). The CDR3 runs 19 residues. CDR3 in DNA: TGTGCCTTGTGGGAGGTGCTGCAACTGCCAGAGTTGGGCGAAAAAATCAAGGTATTT. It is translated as CALWEVLQLPELGEKIKVF.

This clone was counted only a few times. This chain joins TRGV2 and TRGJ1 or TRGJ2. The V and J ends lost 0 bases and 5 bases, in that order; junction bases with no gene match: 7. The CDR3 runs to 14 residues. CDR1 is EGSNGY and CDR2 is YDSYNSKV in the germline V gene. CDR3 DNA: TGTGCCACCTGGGACGGGCTAGCGGATTATAAGAAACTCTTT. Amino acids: CATWDGLADYKKLF.

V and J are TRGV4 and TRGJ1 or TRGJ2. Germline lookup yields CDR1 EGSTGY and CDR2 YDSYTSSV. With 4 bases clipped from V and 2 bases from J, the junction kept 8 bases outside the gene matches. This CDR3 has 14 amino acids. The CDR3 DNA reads TGTGCCACCTGGGACGGGCATCATTATTATAAGAAACTCTTT. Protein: CATWDGHHYYKKLF.

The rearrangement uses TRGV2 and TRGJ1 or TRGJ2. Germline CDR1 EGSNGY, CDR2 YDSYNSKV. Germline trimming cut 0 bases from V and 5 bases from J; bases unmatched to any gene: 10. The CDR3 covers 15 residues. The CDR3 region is CATWDGLSFDYKKLF. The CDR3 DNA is TGTGCCACCTGGGACGGGCTTTCATTTGATTATAAGAAACTCTTT.

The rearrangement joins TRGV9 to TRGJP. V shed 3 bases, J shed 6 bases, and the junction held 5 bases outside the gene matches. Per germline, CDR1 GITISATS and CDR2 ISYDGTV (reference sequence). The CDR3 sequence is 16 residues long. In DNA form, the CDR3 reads TGTGCCTTGTGGGAGCGCGCAGAGTTGGGCAAAAAAATCAAGGTATTT. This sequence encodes CALWERAELGKKIKVF.

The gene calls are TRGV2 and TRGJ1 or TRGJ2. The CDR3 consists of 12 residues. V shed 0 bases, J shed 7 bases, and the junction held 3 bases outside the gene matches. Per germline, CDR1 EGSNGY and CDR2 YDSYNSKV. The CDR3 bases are TGTGCCACCTGGGACGGGCGGTATAAGAAACTCTTT. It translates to CATWDGRYKKLF.

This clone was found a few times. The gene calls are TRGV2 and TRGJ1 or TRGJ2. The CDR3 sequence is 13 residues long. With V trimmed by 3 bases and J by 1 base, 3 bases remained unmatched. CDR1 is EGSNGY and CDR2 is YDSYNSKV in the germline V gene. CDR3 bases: TGTGCCACCTGGGACCCCAATTATTATAAGAAACTCTTT. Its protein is CATWDPNYYKKLF.

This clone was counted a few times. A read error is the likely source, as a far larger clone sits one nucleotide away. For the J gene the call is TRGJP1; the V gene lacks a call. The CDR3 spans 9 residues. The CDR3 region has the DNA TGTGCCACTGGTTGGTTCAAGATATTT. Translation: CATGWFKIF.

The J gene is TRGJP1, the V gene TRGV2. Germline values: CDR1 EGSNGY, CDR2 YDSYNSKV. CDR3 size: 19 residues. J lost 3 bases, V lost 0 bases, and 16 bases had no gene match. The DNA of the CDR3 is TGTGCCACCTGGGACGGGCCATGGGGTCAAGCCCCCACTGGTTGGTTCAAGATATTT. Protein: CATWDGPWGQAPTGWFKIF.

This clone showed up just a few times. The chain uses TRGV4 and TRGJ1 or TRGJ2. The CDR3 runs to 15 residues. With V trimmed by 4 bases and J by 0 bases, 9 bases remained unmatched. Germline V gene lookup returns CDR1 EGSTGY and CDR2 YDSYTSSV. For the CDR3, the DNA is TGTGCCACCTGGGACCATCCCCTGAATTATTATAAGAAACTCTTT. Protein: CATWDHPLNYYKKLF.

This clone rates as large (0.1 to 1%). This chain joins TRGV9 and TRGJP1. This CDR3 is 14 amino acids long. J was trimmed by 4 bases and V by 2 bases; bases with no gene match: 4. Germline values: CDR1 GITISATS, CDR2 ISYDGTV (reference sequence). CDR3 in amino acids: CALWEDFTGWFKIF. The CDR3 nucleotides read TGTGCCTTGTGGGAGGACTTCACTGGTTGGTTCAAGATATTT.